This T cell receptor beta chain was recorded in a study of cytomegalovirus exposure and HLA in healthy donors. PCR used 60 Vbeta primers and 13 Jbeta primers. TCRdb's table, derived via immunoSEQ multiplex PCR, lists solely in-frame clones and lacks some. There are approximately 100,000 clones in the sample; over 8% occur only once, and around 5% lies in the top ten. Donors consisted of healthy bone marrow donors. A note on this clone: What it binds is not known.

Regarding the study as a whole: Solely CMV serostatus was available to characterize immune exposure. Reports state that TCR beta sequences accurately predicted most subjects' HLA-A and HLA-B alleles.

This clonotype was sampled from a man aged 45-65 years in good health and CMV-seropositive. The sequencing input was PBMCs.

CDR3 residues: CSVARGGPTEAFF. CDR3 nucleotide sequence: TGCAGCGTAGCGAGGGGGGGCCCCACTGAAGCTTTCTTT. The chain has TRBV29-1 and TRBJ1-1, with a tentative D call TRBD1 (6 bases). V was pared by 6 bases and J by 4 bases, with 15 bases between. CDR1 is SQVTM, CDR2 ANQGSEA, per germline. The CDR3 totals 13 residues.